One and the same sample provided the 21 T cell receptor beta chains below, sequenced in a study of molecular identifiers for immune sequencing clone quantification. In TCRdb, the PCR reads were re-called with MiXCR into one record per CDR3 protein. The profile shows more than 450,000 distinct CDR3 sequences, 20% to 25% of them singletons. The sequenced sample consisted of naive CD8+ T cells from blood, with Jurkat cell RNA spiked in. Documented subset: FACS-sorted CD8+CD4-CCR7+CD45RA+ naive T cells. The receptors derive from a human donor in good health. Some libraries in this study had Jurkat cell RNA spiked in.

This clonotype was picked up many times. The V and J genes are TRBV4-3 and TRBJ2-7, with 7 bases aligning to TRBD1. Trimming cost V 0 bases and J 2 bases; bases outside gene matches: 7. Germline CDR1 LGHNA, CDR2 YSLEER. The length of the CDR3 is 16 residues. The DNA for the CDR3 is TGCGCCAGCAGCCAAGATCGGTCCCAGGGGGCCTACGAGCAGTACTTC. It is translated as CASSQDRSQGAYEQYF.

In this sample, this clonotype turned up a few times. The gene calls are TRBV9 and TRBJ2-7, with 8 bases aligning to TRBD1. Losses at the gene ends were 4 bases for V and 9 bases for J; bases not matched to a gene: 9. Germline V CDR1 and CDR2: SGDLS, YYNGEE. CDR3 length: 13 amino acids. CDR3 sequence: CASSSWTGSVQYF. CDR3 coding DNA: TGTGCCAGCAGCTCTTGGACAGGGTCTGTGCAGTACTTC.

At least ten counts were recorded for this clonotype. The V gene is TRBV11-2, the J gene TRBJ2-1; TRBD2 might be the D (5 bases). The CDR3 has 13 amino acids. V was trimmed by 2 bases and J by 8 bases, leaving 10 bases between them. Germline CDR1 SGHAT, CDR2 FQNNGV. CDR3 region: CASSLRFSDEQFF. The CDR3 nucleotides are TGTGCCAGCAGCTTAAGGTTTAGCGATGAGCAGTTCTTC.

A few counts support this clonotype. The CDR3 nucleotides read TGTGCCAGCAGTTTATCGAGTAGCGGGAGTCACGAGCAGTACTTC. Amino acid sequence: CASSLSSSGSHEQYF. The J gene is TRBJ2-7, the V gene TRBV27; 9 nucleotides align to TRBD2. Germline lookup yields CDR1 MNHEY and CDR2 SMNVEV (reference sequence). This CDR3 region has 15 residues. V lost 0 bases and J lost 5; bases outside the gene matches: 5.

This clonotype was recorded many times. The chain is built from TRBV29-1 and TRBJ2-3, with 8 positions matching TRBD2. Germline V CDR1 and CDR2: SQVTM, ANQGSEA. This CDR3 spans 12 amino acids. Germline trimming cut 6 bases from V and 10 bases from J; bases unmatched to any gene: 9. The CDR3 is CSVGPGLEAQYF. The CDR3 DNA reads TGCAGCGTGGGGCCGGGACTAGAGGCGCAGTATTTT.

In this sample, this clonotype turned up a few times. Here the CDR3 omits its conserved ending phenylalanine or tryptophan, so a read error is the likely source. The chain joins TRBV9 to TRBJ2-5; 9 nucleotides agree with TRBD2. The junction had 11 bases not matched to a gene; V was cut back by 4 bases and J by 1 base. This CDR3 spans 17 amino acids. The germline CDR1 and CDR2 sequences are SGDLS and YYNGEE. CDR3 in DNA: TGTGCCAGCAGCCCGAGCGGGGGTAGCGGGGGCCAAGAGACCCAGTACCTC. Its translation: CASSPSGGSGGQETQYL.

This clonotype has ten or more counts. The genes are TRBV7-6 and TRBJ1-3; TRBD1 is a possible D gene (5 bases). V shed 5 bases and J shed 0 bases, with 8 bases lying between them. The germline CDR1 and CDR2 sequences are SGHVS and FNYEAQ. The CDR3 is made up of 14 amino acids. The CDR3: CASSPRDSGNTIYF. DNA for the CDR3: TGTGCCAGCAGCCCCAGGGACTCTGGAAACACCATATATTTT.

This clonotype has ten or more counts. The chain uses TRBV29-1 and TRBJ1-6, with 9 bases lining up with TRBD1. There are 15 residues in the CDR3. V lost 6 bases to trimming and J lost 8 bases; unmatched junction nucleotides: 11. Germline V gene sequence: CDR1 SQVTM, CDR2 ANQGSEA. DNA for the CDR3: TGCAGCGTCGAGGGACAGGGAAGCAGGCATTCACCCCTCCACTTT. Encoded protein: CSVEGQGSRHSPLHF.

Written as DNA, the CDR3 is TGTGCCAGCAGTTACATTGCAGGGATGAACCTTAACACTGAAGCTTTCTTT. It yields the protein CASSYIAGMNLNTEAFF. This chain connects TRBV6-5 to TRBJ1-1; a possible D gene is TRBD1 (5 bases). The V gene lost 2 bases and the J gene lost 2 bases, with 18 bases spanning the gap. This CDR3 has 17 residues. Germline V lookup: CDR1 MNHEY, CDR2 SVGAGI.

This clonotype came up a few times. This chain connects TRBV11-2 to TRBJ2-7; D unclear. Germline CDR1 is SGHAT and CDR2 is FQNNGV. Trimming shortened V by 1 base and J by 6 bases, and 10 bases separated the two germline ends. This CDR3 comprises 13 residues. The CDR3: CASSLGLWVEQYF. CDR3 DNA: TGTGCCAGCAGCTTAGGTCTTTGGGTCGAGCAGTACTTC.

This clonotype was observed many times. The chain joins TRBV13 to TRBJ1-1; no reliable D call. The CDR3 has 14 amino acids. The V end lost 1 base, the J end lost 2 bases, and 8 bases lay between the germline ends. The germline V gene encodes CDR1 PRHDT and CDR2 FYEKMQ (reference sequence). CDR3 loop: CASSLETGNTEAFF. The CDR3, as DNA: TGTGCCAGCAGCTTAGAAACGGGTAACACTGAAGCTTTCTTT.

The table lists this clonotype with many counts. The V and J genes are TRBV4-3 and TRBJ2-1, with 9 positions matching TRBD1. The CDR3 covers 16 residues. Germline V gene sequence: CDR1 LGHNA, CDR2 YSLEER. The ends lost 0 bases at V and 2 bases at J; junction bases unmatched: 2. Here the CDR3 DNA reads TGCGCCAGCAGCCAAGATGGGACAGGGACCTACAATGAGCAGTTCTTC. Protein sequence: CASSQDGTGTYNEQFF.

In its sample, this clonotype was seen a few times. This chain joins TRBV19 and TRBJ1-5; D not certain. The V gene lost 3 bases and the J gene lost 5 bases, with 17 bases spanning the gap. The CDR3 spans 16 residues. Per germline, CDR1 LNHDA and CDR2 SQIVND (reference sequence). The CDR3 DNA follows: TGTGCCAGTAGTATGGCGGTCAGCCTAAGGGATCAGCCCCAGCATTTT. The encoded protein is CASSMAVSLRDQPQHF.

This clonotype was counted ten times or more. V usage is TRBV10-2 and J usage is TRBJ1-1, with D uncertain. V shed 3 bases and J shed 0 bases, with 17 bases lying between them. This CDR3 region has 17 residues. From germline, CDR1 is WSHSY and CDR2 SAAADI. CDR3 nucleotides: TGCGCCAGCAGTGACCCAGCGAGTAACCTTATGAACACTGAAGCTTTCTTT. This gives the protein CASSDPASNLMNTEAFF.

This clonotype was recorded at least ten times. The V and J genes are TRBV7-9 and TRBJ2-3; D could derive from TRBD1 or TRBD2 (5 bases each). The CDR3 totals 16 residues. Germline V gives CDR1 SEHNR, CDR2 FQNEAQ (reference sequence). Trimming took 5 bases from V and 4 from J, leaving 19 bases between them. CDR3 nucleotide sequence: TGTGCCAGCAGCCCCCTCGGGGCTAGTATCCCAGATACGCAGTATTTT. Amino acids: CASSPLGASIPDTQYF. Full variable domain (missing parts from reference TRBV7-9 and TRBJ2-3): DTGVSQNPRHKITKRGQNVTFRCDPISEHNRLYWYRQTLGQGPEFLTYFQNEAQLEKSRLLSDRFSAERPKGSFSTLEIQRTEQGDSAMYLCASSPLGASIPDTQYFGPGTRLTVL.

This clonotype was counted at least ten times. This sequence joins TRBV13 and TRBJ2-7; tentative D call: TRBD2 (5 bases). V lost 5 bases, J lost 6 bases, and 20 bases lay in between. The CDR3 length is 15 residues. Germline V gene data show CDR1 as PRHDT and CDR2 as FYEKMQ (reference sequence). CDR3: CASSPDRGFLGEQYF. The CDR3 DNA reads as TGTGCCAGCAGCCCGGATCGAGGGTTCTTAGGCGAGCAGTACTTC. Full variable domain (rest looked up from reference TRBV13 and TRBJ2-7): AAGVIQSPRHLIKEKRETATLKCYPIPRHDTVYWYQQGPGQDPQFLISFYEKMQSDKGSIPDRFSAQQFSDYHSELNMSSLELGDSALYFCASSPDRGFLGEQYFGPGTRLTVT.

The genes are TRBV9 and TRBJ2-3; D perhaps matches TRBD2 (7 bases). Trimming took off 5 bases at V and 0 bases at J, with 22 bases between the two ends. The CDR3 runs 18 residues. CDR1 is SGDLS, CDR2 YYNGEE, per germline. The CDR3 is CASSTGTNGGSSTDTQYF. In DNA form, the CDR3 reads TGTGCCAGCAGTACCGGGACTAACGGGGGCTCTAGCACAGATACGCAGTATTTT. The whole variable domain, remainder taken from reference TRBV9 and TRBJ2-3, is DSGVTQTPKHLITATGQRVTLRCSPRSGDLSVYWYQQSLDQGLQFLIQYYNGEERAKGNILERFSAQQFPDLHSELNLSSLELGDSALYFCASSTGTNGGSSTDTQYFGPGTRLTVL.

This clonotype was detected ten times or more. The genes are TRBV30 and TRBJ1-1; TRBD1 is a possible D gene (5 bases). There are 11 residues in the CDR3. Per the germline V gene, CDR1 is GTSNPN and CDR2 is SVGIG (reference sequence). Between the trimmed V and J ends, which lost 2 bases and 11 bases, there was a span of 12 bases. CDR3: CAWSNRFIAFF. Here the CDR3 DNA reads TGTGCCTGGAGTAACAGGTTCATTGCTTTCTTT.

The chain combines TRBV27 with TRBJ2-2; TRBD1 is a possible D gene (6 bases). With 3 bases removed from V and 5 bases from J, the gap between germline ends came to 16 bases. Germline CDR1 MNHEY, CDR2 SMNVEV (reference sequence). The CDR3 spans 16 residues. CDR3 protein: CASSFVAGVGTGELFF. CDR3 coding DNA: TGTGCCAGCAGTTTCGTGGCAGGGGTTGGGACCGGGGAGCTGTTTTTT.

This clonotype was seen a few times. The chain uses TRBV19 and TRBJ2-4; the D is unclear. Germline lookup yields CDR1 LNHDA and CDR2 SQIVND (reference sequence). CDR3 size: 15 residues. Between the trimmed V and J ends, which lost 0 bases and 0 bases, there was a span of 6 bases. The CDR3 sequence: CASSIDMLAKNIQYF. In DNA form, the CDR3 reads TGTGCCAGTAGTATAGATATGTTAGCCAAAAACATTCAGTACTTC.

This clonotype was recorded once. A clone one base away is much larger, so this may be a read error. The rearrangement uses TRBV20-1 and TRBJ2-7, with D perhaps matching TRBD2 (6 bases). Germline CDR1 reads DFQATT; CDR2 reads SNEGSKA (reference sequence). This CDR3 contains 14 residues. Deletions cut 0 bases from V and 9 bases from J, with 18 bases between. The CDR3 sequence is CSARDRITSWGQYF. The DNA for the CDR3 is TGCAGTGCTAGAGATCGAATAACTAGCTGGGGGCAGTACTTC.